The rows below give T cell receptor beta chains drawn from one sample of a study of T cells expressing NK-cell markers. TCRdb re-called the 5' RACE reads; one entry per CDR3 protein, DNA not given. The data show 7,000 to 8,500 distinct CDR3 sequences, and the top ten clones hold approximately 66%. What was sequenced was blood T cells: a sorted CD56 or NKG2C T cell subset, CD4+ or CD8+ T cells, or bulk PBMC T cells (not recorded which). The receptors derive from a man aged 18-75 years in good health. Both conserved end residues are part of each CDR3. Clone size is stated in some rows and not others, as once, few, many or a class when expanded.

cdr3_aa: CASSAAGGNQETQYF
v_call: TRBV6-4
clone_size: .
j_call: TRBJ2-5

cdr3_aa: CASSSLGTAPLFSYEQYF
v_call: TRBV19
clone_size: .
j_call: TRBJ2-7

cdr3_aa: CASSPDLSGTQYF
v_call: TRBV18
clone_size: .
j_call: TRBJ2-5

cdr3_aa: CSAIGTGGPPYEQYF
v_call: TRBV20-1
clone_size: .
j_call: TRBJ2-7

cdr3_aa: CASSLQVVGQGAVHEQYF
v_call: TRBV11-1
clone_size: .
j_call: TRBJ2-7

cdr3_aa: CASSGASGAQETQYF
v_call: TRBV2
clone_size: .
j_call: TRBJ2-5

cdr3_aa: CASSPGSSQETQYF
v_call: TRBV18
clone_size: .
j_call: TRBJ2-5

cdr3_aa: CASSPTGGGTGELFF
v_call: TRBV28
clone_size: .
j_call: TRBJ2-2

cdr3_aa: CSARDNRAGATNSPLHF
v_call: TRBV20-1
clone_size: .
j_call: TRBJ1-6

cdr3_aa: CASSLAYRGGNSPLHF
v_call: TRBV7-2
clone_size: .
j_call: TRBJ1-6

cdr3_aa: CASSGAGEVNEQFF
v_call: TRBV27
clone_size: .
j_call: TRBJ2-1

cdr3_aa: CASNQVQGSYEQYF
v_call: TRBV2
clone_size: .
j_call: TRBJ2-7

cdr3_aa: CASSEASGGASAGELFF
v_call: TRBV6-1
clone_size: .
j_call: TRBJ2-2

cdr3_aa: CASSPRQKKGKLFF
v_call: TRBV27
clone_size: .
j_call: TRBJ1-4

cdr3_aa: CASSPRPSAETQYF
v_call: TRBV6-1
clone_size: .
j_call: TRBJ2-5

cdr3_aa: CASSSPGTGNYEQYF
v_call: TRBV28
clone_size: .
j_call: TRBJ2-7

cdr3_aa: CAIRDRDRENTEAFF
v_call: TRBV10-3
clone_size: .
j_call: TRBJ1-1

cdr3_aa: CASSDKEIPGELFF
v_call: TRBV6-1
clone_size: .
j_call: TRBJ2-2

cdr3_aa: CASKGGAGVAGEQFF
v_call: TRBV27
clone_size: .
j_call: TRBJ2-1

cdr3_aa: CASSPTRETQYF
v_call: TRBV3-1
clone_size: .
j_call: TRBJ2-5

cdr3_aa: CSAQTGGGGNQPQHF
v_call: TRBV20-1
clone_size: .
j_call: TRBJ1-5

cdr3_aa: CASSGTEADTQYF
v_call: TRBV6-4
clone_size: .
j_call: TRBJ2-3

cdr3_aa: CASSEGTGATNEKLFF
v_call: TRBV6-1
clone_size: .
j_call: TRBJ1-4

cdr3_aa: CASRVRPKGNQPQHF
v_call: TRBV11-3
clone_size: medium-sized
j_call: TRBJ1-5

cdr3_aa: CASSSGQDPDTQYF
v_call: TRBV5-4
clone_size: .
j_call: TRBJ2-3

cdr3_aa: CASSHGTSGGAETQYF
v_call: TRBV4-2
clone_size: .
j_call: TRBJ2-5

cdr3_aa: CASSQDSGQGADIQYF
v_call: TRBV4-2
clone_size: .
j_call: TRBJ2-4

cdr3_aa: CSAPMGGVETQYF
v_call: TRBV20-1
clone_size: .
j_call: TRBJ2-5

cdr3_aa: CASRPQGVETGELFF
v_call: TRBV28
clone_size: .
j_call: TRBJ2-2

cdr3_aa: CASSQDDSGGAVTGELFF
v_call: TRBV4-2
clone_size: .
j_call: TRBJ2-2

cdr3_aa: CASSLVGNIQYF
v_call: TRBV7-9
clone_size: .
j_call: TRBJ2-4

cdr3_aa: CASTFSRDWNSSPEQYF
v_call: TRBV28
clone_size: .
j_call: TRBJ2-7

cdr3_aa: CASSPGSYNEQFF
v_call: TRBV6-4
clone_size: .
j_call: TRBJ2-1

cdr3_aa: CASSAGGGEGETQYF
v_call: TRBV6-4
clone_size: .
j_call: TRBJ2-5

cdr3_aa: CSARDPSGGEVDGYTF
v_call: TRBV20-1
clone_size: .
j_call: TRBJ1-2

cdr3_aa: CASSPGHYEYF
v_call: TRBV7-9
clone_size: .
j_call: TRBJ2-7

cdr3_aa: CASSNSGNTGELFF
v_call: TRBV4-1
clone_size: .
j_call: TRBJ2-2

cdr3_aa: CASTNQGWDSTDTQYF
v_call: TRBV28
clone_size: .
j_call: TRBJ2-3

cdr3_aa: CASSESARSGRQETQYF
v_call: TRBV25-1
clone_size: .
j_call: TRBJ2-5

cdr3_aa: CASSPPRDATYNEQFF
v_call: TRBV18
clone_size: .
j_call: TRBJ2-1

cdr3_aa: CASSSTGRNTEAFF
v_call: TRBV5-4
clone_size: .
j_call: TRBJ1-1

cdr3_aa: CASSQIAADTQYF
v_call: TRBV4-1
clone_size: .
j_call: TRBJ2-3

cdr3_aa: CASSLLYEQYF
v_call: TRBV13
clone_size: .
j_call: TRBJ2-7

cdr3_aa: CASSYRGPSPYEQYF
v_call: TRBV6-2/TRBV6-3
clone_size: .
j_call: TRBJ2-7

cdr3_aa: CASTLSGETYNEQFF
v_call: TRBV6-1
clone_size: .
j_call: TRBJ2-1

cdr3_aa: CATSDGDRDTGELFF
v_call: TRBV24-1
clone_size: .
j_call: TRBJ2-2

cdr3_aa: CAWSVLLATDAQYF
v_call: TRBV30
clone_size: .
j_call: TRBJ2-5

cdr3_aa: CASSLGGASQETQYF
v_call: TRBV7-2
clone_size: .
j_call: TRBJ2-5

cdr3_aa: CASSEEGSGSYEQYF
v_call: TRBV6-1
clone_size: .
j_call: TRBJ2-7

cdr3_aa: CASSYSPDSQNEQFF
v_call: TRBV6-2/TRBV6-3
clone_size: .
j_call: TRBJ2-1

cdr3_aa: CATSDVRDTVNYGYTF
v_call: TRBV24-1
clone_size: .
j_call: TRBJ1-2

cdr3_aa: CASNKDGDYNEQFF
v_call: TRBV6-2/TRBV6-3
clone_size: .
j_call: TRBJ2-1

cdr3_aa: CAISVRQLLPRGNYGYTF
v_call: TRBV10-3
clone_size: .
j_call: TRBJ1-2

cdr3_aa: CATSTNLGGSDEQYF
v_call: TRBV15
clone_size: .
j_call: TRBJ2-7

cdr3_aa: CASSAGSSDTQYF
v_call: TRBV6-4
clone_size: .
j_call: TRBJ2-3

cdr3_aa: CASSEALENSPLHF
v_call: TRBV6-1
clone_size: .
j_call: TRBJ1-6

cdr3_aa: CASSEMLGENDSPLHF
v_call: TRBV28
clone_size: medium-sized
j_call: TRBJ1-6

cdr3_aa: CASSEGGGGSGYTF
v_call: TRBV6-1
clone_size: .
j_call: TRBJ1-2

cdr3_aa: CASSSTRTHEQFF
v_call: TRBV12-3/TRBV12-4
clone_size: .
j_call: TRBJ2-1

cdr3_aa: CASSYPPGLYGYTF
v_call: TRBV27
clone_size: .
j_call: TRBJ1-2